This TCR beta chain derives from a study of blood T cell repertoires in COVID-19. Study context: There were acute and convalescent COVID-19 samples, and they came from the United States, Italy and Spain. T cells, B-cell-depleted T cells, or PBMCs provided the cDNA or gDNA that served as material.

The germline CDR1 and CDR2 sequences are LGHDT and YNNKEL (reference sequence). This CDR3 contains 14 residues. V was cut by 0 bases and J by 5 bases, with 10 bases left in between. This clone occurred once. Original processing notes: Amplification with reference gene primers provided the estimates of nucleated cell counts. Sequenced by immunoSEQ multiplex PCR; TCRdb stores in-frame clones only, minus some. D and trimming come from the DNA, and the V and J calls and clone size come from that table. The table lists fewer than 300,000 clones, about 68% of them singletons, with about 3.5% in the top ten.

The TCR comes from an elderly woman with acute or convalescent COVID-19. Sequenced material: peripheral blood. V and J are TRBV3-1 (or the pseudogene TRBV3-2) and TRBJ1-2; no clear D. The CDR3, as DNA: TGTGCCAGCAGCCAAGATCTAGGTGGATATGGCTACACCTTC. This sequence encodes CASSQDLGGYGYTF.